The clone carrying this T cell receptor (beta chain) was seen many times. The source of the sample is a study of early T cells in non-severe SARS-CoV-2 infection. CDR1 and CDR2 from the germline V gene are SEHNR and FQNEAQ (reference sequence). Between the trimmed V and J ends, which lost 4 bases and 0 bases, there was a span of 13 bases. The CDR3 is made up of 15 amino acids. Unique molecular identifiers were attached to individual cDNA molecules. TCRdb re-analysed the 5' RACE reads in MiXCR, keeping a single row per CDR3 protein. The data contain 110,000 or so distinct CDR3 sequences, 9% to 13% of them singletons.

The origin of this receptor is an adult who was a healthcare worker with PCR-confirmed SARS-CoV-2 infection or an uninfected control (not recorded which). The rearrangement uses TRBV7-9 and TRBJ2-7, with D perhaps TRBD1 or TRBD2 (5 bases each). Sequencing used whole blood. This CDR3 reads CASSWGPLSSYEQYF. The CDR3 region has the DNA TGTGCCAGCAGCTGGGGACCACTGAGCTCCTACGAGCAGTACTTC.